These 5 T cell receptor beta chains came from one sample sequenced in a study of regulatory T cells in long-lasting Graves disease. The time point denotes: newly diagnosed GD, antithyroid drugs for less than 3 months. Isolated PBMC RNA provided the starting material for the TCR library. Libraries of TCR beta came from iRepertoire HTBI primers plus Arm-PCR of CDR3 regions. TCRdb itself ran the multiplex PCR reads through MiXCR, one entry per CDR3 protein. The sample lists about 540,000 distinct CDR3 sequences; approximately 13% were seen once. These data also formed part of another study, on T cells in Graves' hyperthyroidism and ophthalmopathy.

The starting material was peripheral blood mononuclear cells (PBMCs), obtained at new diagnosis, from a patient treated with antithyroid drugs. The receptor set was obtained from a man younger than 40 with Graves disease.

This clonotype was detected ten times or more. This chain uses TRBV27 with TRBJ2-3; weak D call: TRBD2 (5 bases). The CDR3 runs to 13 residues. Trimming took 4 bases from V and 4 from J, leaving 9 bases between them. Germline CDR1 is MNHEY and CDR2 is SMNVEV (reference sequence). This chain's CDR3 is CASSSTRADTQYF. The CDR3 nucleotides read TGTGCCAGCAGTTCGACGAGGGCAGATACGCAGTATTTT.

Turning to this clonotype: Given a much more abundant clone one base away, this may be a read error. The chain links TRBV20-1 to TRBJ2-1, with 7 bases matching TRBD2. CDR1 DFQATT and CDR2 SNEGSKA come from the germline V gene (reference sequence). This CDR3 has 15 amino acids. This CDR3 is CSARNAGDFNNERFF. DNA of the CDR3: TGCAGTGCTAGAAATGCGGGAGATTTTAACAATGAGCGGTTCTTC.

This clonotype has a handful of counts. The J gene is TRBJ1-4, the V gene TRBV19, with TRBD1 identical over 8 bases. With 2 bases clipped from V and 6 bases from J, the junction kept 11 bases outside the gene matches. The CDR3 consists of 17 residues. CDR1 LNHDA and CDR2 SQIVND come from the germline V gene (reference sequence). CDR3 nucleotides: TGTGCCAGTAGTATATTGCCAGGGGGCGTAGGAGATGAAAAACTGTTTTTT. Protein sequence: CASSILPGGVGDEKLFF.

This clonotype was counted a few times. V usage is TRBV10-1 and J usage is TRBJ2-1; D may be TRBD2 (6 bases). Germline V gene data show CDR1 as WNHNN and CDR2 as SYGVQD (reference sequence). CDR3 length: 20 residues. V was clipped by 1 base and J by 2 bases, with 24 bases between them. The CDR3 sequence is CASSEYTLAPKRPAYNEQFF. The CDR3 region has the DNA TGCGCCAGCAGTGAGTACACTCTAGCGCCAAAAAGGCCTGCCTACAATGAGCAGTTCTTC.

This clonotype has only a few counts. The chain joins TRBV20-1 to TRBJ1-5; no reliable D call. The CDR3 length is 13 residues. V was shortened by 3 bases and J by 8 bases, with 14 bases between the two germline ends. Germline V CDR1 and CDR2: DFQATT, SNEGSKA (reference sequence). The CDR3 loop is CSARMTTSKPQHF. CDR3 sequence (DNA): TGCAGTGCTAGGATGACAACTTCTAAGCCCCAGCATTTT.